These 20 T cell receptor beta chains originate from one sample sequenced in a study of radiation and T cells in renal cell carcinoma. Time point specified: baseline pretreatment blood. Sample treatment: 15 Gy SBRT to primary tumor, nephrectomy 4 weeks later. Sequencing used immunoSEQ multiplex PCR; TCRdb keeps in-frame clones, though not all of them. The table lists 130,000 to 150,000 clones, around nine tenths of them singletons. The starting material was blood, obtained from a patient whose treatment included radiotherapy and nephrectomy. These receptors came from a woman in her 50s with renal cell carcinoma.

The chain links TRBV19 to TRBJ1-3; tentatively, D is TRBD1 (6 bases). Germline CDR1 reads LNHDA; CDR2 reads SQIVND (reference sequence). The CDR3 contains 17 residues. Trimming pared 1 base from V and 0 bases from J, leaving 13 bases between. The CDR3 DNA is TGTGCCAGTAGTATAGGGGACACCGGTCTCTCTGGAAACACCATATATTTT. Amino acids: CASSIGDTGLSGNTIYF.

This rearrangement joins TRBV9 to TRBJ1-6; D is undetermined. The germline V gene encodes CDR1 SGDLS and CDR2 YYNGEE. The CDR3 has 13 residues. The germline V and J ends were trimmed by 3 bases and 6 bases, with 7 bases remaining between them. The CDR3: CASSEGSNSPLHF. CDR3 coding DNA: TGTGCCAGCAGCGAGGGCTCTAATTCACCCCTCCACTTT. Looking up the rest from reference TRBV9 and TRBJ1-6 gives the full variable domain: DSGVTQTPKHLITATGQRVTLRCSPRSGDLSVYWYQQSLDQGLQFLIQYYNGEERAKGNILERFSAQQFPDLHSELNLSSLELGDSALYFCASSEGSNSPLHFGNGTRLTVT.

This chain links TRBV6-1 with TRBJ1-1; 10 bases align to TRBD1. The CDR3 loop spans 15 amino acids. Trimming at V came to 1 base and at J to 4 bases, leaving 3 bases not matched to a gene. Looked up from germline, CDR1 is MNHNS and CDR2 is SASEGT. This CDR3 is CASSEGTGGITEAFF. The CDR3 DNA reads TGTGCCAGCAGTGAAGGGACAGGGGGTATCACTGAAGCTTTCTTT.

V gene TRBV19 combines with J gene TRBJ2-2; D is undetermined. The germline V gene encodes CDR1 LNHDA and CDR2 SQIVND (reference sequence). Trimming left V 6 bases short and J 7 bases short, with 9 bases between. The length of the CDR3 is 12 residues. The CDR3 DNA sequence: TGTGCCAGTAGAAGGGTCGACGGGGAGCTGTTTTTT. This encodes CASRRVDGELFF. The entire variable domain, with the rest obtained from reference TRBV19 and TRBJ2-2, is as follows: DGGITQSPKYLFRKEGQNVTLSCEQNLNHDAMYWYRQDPGQGLRLIYYSQIVNDFQKGDIAEGYSVSREKKESFPLTVTSAQKNPTAFYLCASRRVDGELFFGEGSRLTVL.

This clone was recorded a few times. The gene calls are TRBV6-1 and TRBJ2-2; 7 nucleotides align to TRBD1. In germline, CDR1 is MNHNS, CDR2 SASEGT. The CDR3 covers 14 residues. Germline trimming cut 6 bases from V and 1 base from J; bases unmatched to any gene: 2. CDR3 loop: CASSWTGNTGELFF. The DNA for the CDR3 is TGTGCCAGCAGCTGGACAGGGAACACCGGGGAGCTGTTTTTT.

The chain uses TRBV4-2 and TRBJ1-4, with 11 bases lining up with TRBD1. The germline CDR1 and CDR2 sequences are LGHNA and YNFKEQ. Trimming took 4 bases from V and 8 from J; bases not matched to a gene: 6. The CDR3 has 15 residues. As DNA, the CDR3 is TGTGCCAGCAGCCTTCCCGGGACAGGGGGAGAAAAACTGTTTTTT. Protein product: CASSLPGTGGEKLFF.

DNA of the CDR3: TGTGCCAGCAGCTTAGCGGTAGCGGGGGGGCCGGGAGATACGCAGTATTTT. Translating gives CASSLAVAGGPGDTQYF. This chain links TRBV7-2 with TRBJ2-3, with TRBD2 matching 11 bases. Germline V CDR1 and CDR2: SGHTA, FQGNSA. V lost 0 bases and J lost 5; bases outside the gene matches: 7. The CDR3 sequence is 17 residues long.

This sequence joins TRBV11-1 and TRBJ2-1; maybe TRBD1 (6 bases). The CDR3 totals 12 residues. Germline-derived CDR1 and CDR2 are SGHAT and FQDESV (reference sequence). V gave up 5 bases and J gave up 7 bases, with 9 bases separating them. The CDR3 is CASSTDRNEQFF. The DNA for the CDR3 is TGTGCCAGCAGCACCGACAGGAATGAGCAGTTCTTC.

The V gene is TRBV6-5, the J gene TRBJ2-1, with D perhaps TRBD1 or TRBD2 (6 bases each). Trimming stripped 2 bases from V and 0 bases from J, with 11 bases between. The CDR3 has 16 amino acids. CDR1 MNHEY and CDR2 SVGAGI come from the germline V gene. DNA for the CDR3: TGTGCCAGCAGTTACGCGGGACACAGCTCCTACAATGAGCAGTTCTTC. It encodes CASSYAGHSSYNEQFF.

CDR3 DNA: TGTGCCAGCAGCCTAGACTGGGGCCTCTACGAGCAGTACTTC. Amino acid sequence: CASSLDWGLYEQYF. This chain joins TRBV6-1 and TRBJ2-7, with D tentatively TRBD1 (5 bases). V was cut by 6 bases and J by 3 bases, with 15 bases left in between. The CDR3 is 14 residues long. Germline loops: CDR1 MNHNS, CDR2 SASEGT.

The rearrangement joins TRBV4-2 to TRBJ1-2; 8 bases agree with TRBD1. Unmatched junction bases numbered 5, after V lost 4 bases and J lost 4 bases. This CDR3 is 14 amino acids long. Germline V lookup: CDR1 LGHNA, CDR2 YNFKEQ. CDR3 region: CASSLDRVVYGYTF. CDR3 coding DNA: TGTGCCAGCAGCCTGGACAGGGTCGTCTATGGCTACACCTTC.

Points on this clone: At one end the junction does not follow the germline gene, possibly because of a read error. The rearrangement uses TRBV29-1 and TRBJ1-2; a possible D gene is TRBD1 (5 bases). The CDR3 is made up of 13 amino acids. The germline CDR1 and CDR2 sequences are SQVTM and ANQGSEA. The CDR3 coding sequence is TGCAGCGTTTACGGGGCAGGGAACTATGGCTGCACCTTC. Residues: CSVYGAGNYGCTF.

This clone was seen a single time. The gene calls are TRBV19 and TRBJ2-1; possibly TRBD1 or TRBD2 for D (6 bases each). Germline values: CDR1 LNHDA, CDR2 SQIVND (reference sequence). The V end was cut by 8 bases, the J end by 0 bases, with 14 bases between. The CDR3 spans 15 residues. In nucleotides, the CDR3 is TGTGCCAGTTTGGGGGGCCCGAGCTCCTACAATGAGCAGTTCTTC. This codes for CASLGGPSSYNEQFF.

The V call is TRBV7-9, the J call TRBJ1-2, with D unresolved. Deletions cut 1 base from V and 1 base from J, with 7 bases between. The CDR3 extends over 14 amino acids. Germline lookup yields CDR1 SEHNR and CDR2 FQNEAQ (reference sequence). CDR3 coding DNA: TGTGCCAGCAGCTTAGGCCCAAGTAACTATGGCTACACCTTC. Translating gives CASSLGPSNYGYTF.

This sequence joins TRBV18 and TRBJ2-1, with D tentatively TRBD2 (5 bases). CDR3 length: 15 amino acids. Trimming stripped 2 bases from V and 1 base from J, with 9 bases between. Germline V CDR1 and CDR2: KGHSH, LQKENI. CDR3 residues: CASSPNSGSYNEQFF. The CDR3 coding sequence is TGTGCCAGCTCACCAAACAGCGGTTCCTACAATGAGCAGTTCTTC.

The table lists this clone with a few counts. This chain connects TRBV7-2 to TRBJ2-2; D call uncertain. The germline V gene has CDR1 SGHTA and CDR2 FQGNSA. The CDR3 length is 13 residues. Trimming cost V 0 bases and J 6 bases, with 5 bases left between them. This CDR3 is CASSLAYSGELFF. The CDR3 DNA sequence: TGTGCCAGCAGCTTAGCATACTCCGGGGAGCTGTTTTTT. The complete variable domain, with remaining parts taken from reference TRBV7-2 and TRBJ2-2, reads GAGVSQSPSNKVTEKGKDVELRCDPISGHTALYWYRQSLGQGLEFLIYFQGNSAPDKSGLPSDRFSAERTGGSVSTLTIQRTQQEDSAVYLCASSLAYSGELFFGEGSRLTVL.

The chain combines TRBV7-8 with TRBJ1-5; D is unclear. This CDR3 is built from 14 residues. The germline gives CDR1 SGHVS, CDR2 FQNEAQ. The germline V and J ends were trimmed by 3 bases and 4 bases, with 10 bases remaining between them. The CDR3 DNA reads TGTGCCAGCAGCTTGGACTCCTGGAATCAGCCCCAGCATTTT. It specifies CASSLDSWNQPQHF.

In DNA form, the CDR3 reads TGTGCCAGCAGCCGAGAGAGAGGGACTGGAAACACCATATATTTT. It specifies CASSRERGTGNTIYF. This sequence joins TRBV7-8 and TRBJ1-3; no firm D call. CDR1 is SGHVS and CDR2 is FQNEAQ in the germline V gene. Trimming took off 5 bases at V and 2 bases at J, with 13 bases between the two ends. CDR3 length equals 15 residues.

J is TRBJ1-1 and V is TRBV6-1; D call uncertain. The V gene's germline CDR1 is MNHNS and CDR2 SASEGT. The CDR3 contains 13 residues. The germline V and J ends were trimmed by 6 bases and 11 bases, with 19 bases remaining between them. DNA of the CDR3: TGTGCCAGCAGGGTGCAGGCTTCGGAGGGTGCTTTCTTT. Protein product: CASRVQASEGAFF.

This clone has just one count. DNA for the CDR3: TGTGCCAGTAGTAAGACAGGGGGCGCCGCACGGGACGAGCAGTTCTTC. Protein: CASSKTGGAARDEQFF. V usage is TRBV19 and J usage is TRBJ2-1; 10 bases agree with TRBD1. The V segment lost 4 bases and the J segment 10 bases; nucleotides outside the gene matches: 13. Per germline, CDR1 LNHDA and CDR2 SQIVND (reference sequence). This CDR3 is built from 16 residues.